The 4 T cell receptor beta chains below come from one sample, sequenced in a study of blood T cell repertoires in COVID-19. This table comes from immunoSEQ multiplex PCR, and its TCRdb copy is limited to in-frame clones, with some not included. The sample includes approximately 71,000 clones, around 76% of them seen just once. The sequenced sample was peripheral blood. The receptors come from an elderly woman with acute or convalescent COVID-19.

The chain uses TRBV10-3 and TRBJ2-3, with 9 bases fitting TRBD1. The CDR3 length is 15 residues. With 4 bases clipped from V and 2 bases from J, the junction kept 4 bases outside the gene matches. Germline CDR1 ENHRY, CDR2 SYGVKD. CDR3 region: CAISAGQGYTDTQYF. The CDR3 nucleotides are TGTGCCATCAGTGCGGGACAGGGATACACAGATACGCAGTATTTT.

This clone has just one count. This chain connects TRBV29-1 to TRBJ2-1; TRBD1 matches at 9 bases. V trimming: 4 bases; J trimming: 7 bases; junction bases outside the gene matches: 11. The CDR3 has 15 residues. Germline CDR1 reads SQVTM; CDR2 reads ANQGSEA. The CDR3 nucleotides are TGCAGCGTTGTCGTACTACAGGGGGCTAGTAATGAGCAGTTCTTC. It codes for CSVVVLQGASNEQFF.

The genes are TRBV2 and TRBJ2-1, with 7 bases aligning to TRBD2. The V and J ends lost 8 bases and 9 bases, in that order; junction bases with no gene match: 19. The CDR3 totals 16 residues. CDR1 and CDR2 (germline): SNHLY, FYNNEI. The CDR3 DNA sequence: TGTGCCAGCCAAAAATCCGGAGGGCTACCGGGAGGTGAGCAGTTCTTC. This gives the protein CASQKSGGLPGGEQFF. The whole variable domain, remainder taken from reference TRBV2 and TRBJ2-1, is EPEVTQTPSHQVTQMGQEVILRCVPISNHLYFYWYRQILGQKVEFLVSFYNNEISEKSEIFDDQFSVERPDGSNFTLKIRSTKLEDSAMYFCASQKSGGLPGGEQFFGPGTRLTVL.

V gene TRBV4-1 combines with J gene TRBJ2-2; 7 nucleotides line up with TRBD2. The CDR3 loop spans 16 amino acids. The germline V gene encodes CDR1 MGHRA and CDR2 YSYEKL. The trim removed 3 bases at V and 5 bases at J, leaving 9 bases unmatched. CDR3 loop: CASSQGYAGETGELFF. The CDR3 bases are TGCGCCAGCAGCCAGGGCTACGCGGGAGAAACCGGGGAGCTGTTTTTT.